The 31 T cell receptor beta chains listed next were all sequenced from one sample in a study of beta chain features in type 1 diabetes. Study-level points and caveats: Type 1 diabetes patients showed a moderate but significant shortening of TCRB CDR3s in all four CD4+ subsets.

Since all of the isolated RNA was reverse transcribed, expressed TCRB transcripts were what got sequenced. Profiling relied on immunoSEQ multiplex PCR, and the TCRdb table lists in-frame clones only, not all of them. The sample carries 250,000 to 300,000 clones, roughly an eighth recorded once. No antigen has been assigned to these receptors. The sequenced sample was naive CD4+ T cells from blood. The receptor set was obtained from a man aged 30-40 years with type 1 diabetes.

This clone appeared a few times. The CDR3 sequence: CASSQERDEIYNEQFF. DNA for the CDR3: TGCGCCAGCAGCCAAGAGCGGGATGAGATTTACAATGAGCAGTTCTTC. This chain links TRBV4-3 with TRBJ2-1, with D maybe TRBD2 (6 bases). Trimming cost V 0 bases and J 4 bases, with 13 bases left between them. The CDR3 spans 16 residues. In germline, CDR1 is LGHNA, CDR2 YSLEER.

This clone was detected a few times. V and J are TRBV19 and TRBJ1-1, with D possibly matching TRBD1 (5 bases). This CDR3 has 13 amino acids. The V end was cut by 3 bases, the J end by 6 bases, with 11 bases between. Germline loops: CDR1 LNHDA, CDR2 SQIVND (reference sequence). The CDR3: CASSIRGTPEAFF. CDR3 in DNA: TGTGCCAGTAGTATCCGGGGGACCCCTGAAGCTTTCTTT. The variable domain in full, with the rest retrieved from reference TRBV19 and TRBJ1-1, is DGGITQSPKYLFRKEGQNVTLSCEQNLNHDAMYWYRQDPGQGLRLIYYSQIVNDFQKGDIAEGYSVSREKKESFPLTVTSAQKNPTAFYLCASSIRGTPEAFFGQGTRLTVV.

The rearrangement uses TRBV28 and TRBJ1-2; D gene unclear. The ends were cut back, 10 bases at V and 5 bases at J, with 17 bases in the middle. Germline assignment: CDR1 MDHEN and CDR2 SYDVKM. This CDR3 is built from 13 residues. The CDR3 DNA sequence: TGTGCCACCATTTCCCCCGTAGCATATGGCTACACCTTC. This encodes CATISPVAYGYTF.

In this sample, this clone turned up a few times. CDR3 protein: CASSESFYRQYF. The CDR3, as DNA: TGTGCCAGCAGTGAATCGTTCTATCGGCAGTACTTC. The rearrangement joins TRBV25-1 to TRBJ2-7; D uncertain. V was clipped by 1 base and J by 9 bases, with 10 bases between them. The germline V gene has CDR1 MGHDK and CDR2 SYGVNS. The CDR3 is 12 residues long.

This rearrangement joins TRBV5-6 to TRBJ2-1; 8 bases match TRBD2. Looked up from germline, CDR1 is SGHDT and CDR2 is YYEEEE. The V segment lost 4 bases and the J segment 12 bases; nucleotides outside the gene matches: 15. There are 15 residues in the CDR3. The DNA of the CDR3 is TGTGCCAGCAGCCGCCGGACGGCCATAGCGGGACCGCAGTTCTTC. Amino acids: CASSRRTAIAGPQFF.

This chain links TRBV4-1 with TRBJ2-2; D is unclear. The V end lost 1 base, the J end lost 6 bases, and 6 bases lay between the germline ends. CDR3 size: 13 residues. Germline lookup yields CDR1 MGHRA and CDR2 YSYEKL. The CDR3 loop reads CASSQAQSGELFF. CDR3 nucleotides: TGCGCCAGCAGCCAAGCCCAATCCGGGGAGCTGTTTTTT.

The rearrangement links TRBV28 to TRBJ1-4; D perhaps matches TRBD1 (6 bases). Germline loops: CDR1 MDHEN, CDR2 SYDVKM. CDR3 length: 13 residues. Trimming took off 5 bases at V and 8 bases at J, with 12 bases between the two ends. The CDR3 DNA is TGTGCCAGCAGTACAGGGTTACGGGAAAAACTGTTTTTT. Its protein is CASSTGLREKLFF.

This chain joins TRBV18 and TRBJ2-5; no firm D call. Trimming cost V 3 bases and J 3 bases, with 8 bases left between them. The CDR3 is 13 amino acids. Germline V gene sequence: CDR1 KGHSH, CDR2 LQKENI. CDR3 protein: CASSPSSEETQYF. CDR3 bases: TGTGCCAGCTCACCTTCCAGCGAAGAGACCCAGTACTTC.

The table lists this clone with a few counts. The chain employs TRBV18 and TRBJ2-7; D ambiguous. Germline V gene sequence: CDR1 KGHSH, CDR2 LQKENI. The length of the CDR3 is 13 residues. Deletions cut 4 bases from V and 1 base from J, with 8 bases between. The CDR3 DNA reads TGTGCCAGCTCACTCTCCAGGTCCTACGAGCAGTACTTC. This translates into CASSLSRSYEQYF.

This clone showed up just a few times. V gene TRBV9 combines with J gene TRBJ2-3; D possibly corresponds to TRBD2 (6 bases). The CDR3 is 14 amino acids. Trimming shortened V by 2 bases and J by 4 bases, and 11 bases separated the two germline ends. The V gene's germline CDR1 is SGDLS and CDR2 YYNGEE. CDR3 DNA: TGTGCCAGCAGCGTGATGTCGGGAGCAGATACGCAGTATTTT. Translated, it gives CASSVMSGADTQYF.

This clone was picked up a small number of times. This chain links TRBV7-9 with TRBJ2-7, with TRBD2 matching over 13 bases. The trim removed 5 bases at V and 4 bases at J, leaving 5 bases unmatched. The CDR3 length is 15 residues. Germline V gives CDR1 SEHNR, CDR2 FQNEAQ (reference sequence). The CDR3 DNA sequence: TGTGCCAGCAGCCGGACTAGCGGGAGTGGTTACGAGCAGTACTTC. Translated, it gives CASSRTSGSGYEQYF. The whole variable domain, filled in from reference TRBV7-9 and TRBJ2-7, reads DTGVSQNPRHKITKRGQNVTFRCDPISEHNRLYWYRQTLGQGPEFLTYFQNEAQLEKSRLLSDRFSAERPKGSFSTLEIQRTEQGDSAMYLCASSRTSGSGYEQYFGPGTRLTVT.

The chain is built from TRBV11-1 and TRBJ2-1; TRBD2 matches at 10 bases. The germline V gene has CDR1 SGHAT and CDR2 FQDESV (reference sequence). V lost 2 bases, J lost 10 bases, and 11 bases stayed unmatched. This CDR3 contains 16 residues. As DNA, the CDR3 is TGTGCCAGCAGCTTACTGGTCTTAGCGGGGGGTTCCGAGCAGTTCTTC. Protein product: CASSLLVLAGGSEQFF.

This clone has a handful of counts. The chain uses TRBV4-2 and TRBJ2-7, with a possible D match to TRBD1 (6 bases). Trimming took 1 base from V and 4 from J, leaving 14 bases between them. The germline CDR1 and CDR2 sequences are LGHNA and YNFKEQ. The CDR3 is 15 residues long. CDR3 sequence: CASSQGDKTVYEQYF. The CDR3 DNA reads TGTGCCAGCAGCCAAGGGGACAAGACGGTTTACGAGCAGTACTTC.

Only a few counts were recorded for this clone. The rearrangement uses TRBV29-1 and TRBJ2-2; 10 bases agree with TRBD1. The germline V gene encodes CDR1 SQVTM and CDR2 ANQGSEA. The V and J ends lost 7 bases and 4 bases, in that order; junction bases with no gene match: 6. The CDR3 runs 14 residues. CDR3 in amino acids: CSATRDRGTGELFF. The CDR3 nucleotides are TGCAGCGCTACCCGGGACAGGGGCACCGGGGAGCTGTTTTTT.

The chain links TRBV28 to TRBJ2-1, with 8 bases matching TRBD2. From germline, CDR1 is MDHEN and CDR2 SYDVKM. This CDR3 spans 17 amino acids. Trimming cost V 7 bases and J 2 bases; bases outside gene matches: 13. CDR3 protein: CASKTLADPSAYNEQFF. In DNA form, the CDR3 reads TGTGCCAGCAAAACACTAGCGGACCCTTCGGCCTACAATGAGCAGTTCTTC.

The chain links TRBV29-1 to TRBJ2-5; D remains unclear. Germline CDR1 reads SQVTM; CDR2 reads ANQGSEA. This CDR3 comprises 12 residues. With 4 bases removed from V and 2 bases from J, the gap between germline ends came to 8 bases. The CDR3 reads CSVGERQETQYF. As DNA, the CDR3 is TGCAGCGTTGGAGAGAGACAAGAGACCCAGTACTTC. Based on the CDR3 plus reference TRBV29-1 and TRBJ2-5, the full variable domain is SAVISQKPSRDICQRGTSLTIQCQVDSQVTMMFWYRQQPGQSLTLIATANQGSEATYESGFVIDKFPISRPNLTFSTLTVSNMSPEDSSIYLCSVGERQETQYFGPGTRLLVL.

The sample holds a few counts of this clone. The chain recombines TRBV5-4 with TRBJ2-7; D is ambiguous. The CDR3 has 9 amino acids. V dropped 7 bases and J dropped 6 bases, with 5 bases sitting between them. Germline lookup yields CDR1 SGHNT and CDR2 YYREEE (reference sequence). DNA of the CDR3: TGTGCCAGCGACTGCGAGCAGTACTTC. Encoded protein: CASDCEQYF.

This clone was counted only a few times. The chain carries TRBV11-1 and TRBJ2-7; 11 bases are shared with TRBD2. Germline V gene sequence: CDR1 SGHAT, CDR2 FQDESV (reference sequence). The CDR3 covers 14 residues. The junction had 2 bases not matched to a gene; V was cut back by 4 bases and J by 3 bases. CDR3 sequence: CASSSGLAVYEQYF. CDR3 DNA sequence: TGTGCCAGCAGCTCGGGACTAGCGGTCTACGAGCAGTACTTC.

This clone showed up just a few times. The chain links TRBV9 to TRBJ2-3; 8 bases are shared with TRBD2. The V gene end was trimmed by 0 bases and the J gene end by 3 bases; junction bases not matched to a gene: 3. Germline CDR1 and CDR2: SGDLS and YYNGEE. This CDR3 spans 15 amino acids. CDR3 in DNA: TGTGCCAGCAGCGTAGAGGGCGGGAGGACAGATACGCAGTATTTT. This codes for CASSVEGGRTDTQYF.

This clone came up a few times. The J gene is TRBJ2-1, the V gene TRBV7-2; D might be TRBD2 (5 bases). Germline loops: CDR1 SGHTA, CDR2 FQGNSA. The CDR3 is made up of 16 amino acids. V was pared by 0 bases and J by 1 base, with 10 bases between. The DNA of the CDR3 is TGTGCCAGCAGCTTAGCGAGCGGTGATTCCTACAATGAGCAGTTCTTC. Amino acids: CASSLASGDSYNEQFF. Together with reference TRBV7-2 and TRBJ2-1, the CDR3 gives the full variable domain: GAGVSQSPSNKVTEKGKDVELRCDPISGHTALYWYRQSLGQGLEFLIYFQGNSAPDKSGLPSDRFSAERTGGSVSTLTIQRTQQEDSAVYLCASSLASGDSYNEQFFGPGTRLTVL.

This clone showed up just a few times. This chain uses TRBV7-8 with TRBJ2-3; TRBD2 agrees at 10 bases. Germline CDR1 reads SGHVS; CDR2 reads FQNEAQ. This CDR3 is 13 amino acids long. V was clipped by 7 bases and J by 6 bases; unmatched bases: 4. CDR3 in DNA: TGTGCCAGCACGCTAGCGGGAGTGGATACGCAGTATTTT. Residues: CASTLAGVDTQYF.

This chain uses TRBV5-1 with TRBJ2-3; D might be TRBD2 (6 bases). Germline CDR1 SGHRS, CDR2 YFSETQ. CDR3 length: 14 amino acids. V was cut by 4 bases and J by 0 bases, with 9 bases left in between. CDR3 bases: TGCGCCAGCAGCACAAGCGGGAGCACAGATACGCAGTATTTT. It encodes CASSTSGSTDTQYF.

Concerning this clone itself: The same CDR3 is also encoded by other DNA sequences in this sample. This chain links TRBV5-1 with TRBJ2-7, with 11 bases lining up with TRBD2. CDR3 size: 15 residues. V shed 0 bases and J 4 bases; nucleotides not matched to a gene: 3. The V gene's germline CDR1 is SGHRS and CDR2 YFSETQ. Here the CDR3 reads CASSLVAGGDYEQYF. CDR3 in DNA: TGCGCCAGCAGCTTGGTAGCGGGAGGGGATTACGAGCAGTACTTC.

In DNA, the CDR3 is TGTGCCAGCTCACCCTTAGCGGGAAGGGCAGATACGCAGTATTTT. Amino acids: CASSPLAGRADTQYF. The chain combines TRBV18 with TRBJ2-3; 8 nucleotides align to TRBD2. The J segment lost 4 bases and the V segment lost 3 bases, leaving 6 bases of the junction unmatched. The CDR3 runs 15 residues. Germline lookup yields CDR1 KGHSH and CDR2 LQKENI.

This clone was detected a few times. This chain uses TRBV2 with TRBJ2-5; maybe TRBD2 (5 bases). Germline-derived CDR1 and CDR2 are SNHLY and FYNNEI. CDR3 length: 15 amino acids. Trimming cost V 6 bases and J 5 bases, with 19 bases left between them. The CDR3 DNA is TGTGCCAGCAGGGGCGGGCCTTCCGATTGGGAGACCCAGTACTTC. As protein: CASRGGPSDWETQYF.

In its sample, this clone was seen a few times. The V gene is TRBV7-9, the J gene TRBJ2-7; D ambiguous. Trimming stripped 4 bases from V and 3 bases from J, with 7 bases between. Germline V gene data show CDR1 as SEHNR and CDR2 as FQNEAQ (reference sequence). This CDR3 has 12 residues. As DNA, the CDR3 is TGTGCCAGCAGCTCGAACTACTACGAGCAGTACTTC. Its protein product is CASSSNYYEQYF.

This clone was detected only a few times. The rearrangement links TRBV9 to TRBJ1-5; TRBD1 is a possible D gene (6 bases). The CDR3 has 15 residues. The V and J ends lost 3 bases and 4 bases respectively, with 14 bases between them. Per germline, CDR1 SGDLS and CDR2 YYNGEE. CDR3: CASSASQGPNQPQHF. The CDR3 region has the DNA TGTGCCAGCAGCGCCTCACAGGGTCCAAATCAGCCCCAGCATTTT. The full variable domain, its missing parts supplied by reference TRBV9 and TRBJ1-5, is DSGVTQTPKHLITATGQRVTLRCSPRSGDLSVYWYQQSLDQGLQFLIQYYNGEERAKGNILERFSAQQFPDLHSELNLSSLELGDSALYFCASSASQGPNQPQHFGDGTRLSIL.

This chain connects TRBV6-1 to TRBJ2-1, with a possible D match to TRBD1 (8 bases). The germline V gene encodes CDR1 MNHNS and CDR2 SASEGT. The CDR3 covers 16 residues. Trimming pared 3 bases from V and 4 bases from J, leaving 16 bases between. Here the CDR3 DNA reads TGTGCCAGCAGTGATTTCAGCGGGACAGGATACAATGAGCAGTTCTTC. Its protein product is CASSDFSGTGYNEQFF.

This clone was counted a few times. This sequence joins TRBV5-1 and TRBJ2-2; TRBD1 agrees at 7 bases. CDR1 is SGHRS, CDR2 YFSETQ, per germline. V trimming: 3 bases; J trimming: 8 bases; junction bases outside the gene matches: 4. The CDR3 is 13 residues long. CDR3 sequence (DNA): TGCGCCAGCAGCTCCACAGGGGATGGGGAGCTGTTTTTT. Its protein is CASSSTGDGELFF.

This clone came up a few times. V usage is TRBV19 and J usage is TRBJ1-5; TRBD1 matches at 8 bases. J was trimmed by 5 bases and V by 8 bases; bases with no gene match: 5. This CDR3 has 13 amino acids. Germline assignment: CDR1 LNHDA and CDR2 SQIVND (reference sequence). The CDR3 here is CASHSTGDQPQHF. CDR3 sequence (DNA): TGTGCCAGTCATTCGACAGGGGATCAGCCCCAGCATTTT.

The chain carries TRBV2 and TRBJ1-1, with D perhaps TRBD1 (5 bases). Per the germline V gene, CDR1 is SNHLY and CDR2 is FYNNEI. Trimming removed 7 bases at V and 8 bases at J, with 11 bases between. This CDR3 contains 11 residues. The CDR3 DNA reads as TGTGCCAGCAAAAGGGGCAGGGAAGCTTTCTTT. Translated: CASKRGREAFF.